The 16 T cell receptor beta chains reported below all come from one sample, sequenced in a study of T cell repertoires in cytomegalovirus infection. TCRdb re-derived calls from the reads in MiXCR, one entry per CDR3 protein. Of 600,000 to 800,000 distinct CDR3 sequences listed, 20% to 30% are singletons. The sample was CD8+ T cells from PBMCs. These receptors came from a human donor in good health (CMV status not recorded). Some clones in this sample may be carry-over from other donors' samples.

This clonotype was observed a few times. The rearrangement uses TRBV28 and TRBJ1-1, with no clear D. Germline assignment: CDR1 MDHEN and CDR2 SYDVKM. Between the trimmed V and J ends, which lost 4 bases and 0 bases, there was a span of 24 bases. CDR3 length: 19 amino acids. The CDR3 bases are TGTGCCAGCAGTTCCGTCCGGCAGGCCCACTTTGAAATGAACACTGAAGCTTTCTTT. This translates into CASSSVRQAHFEMNTEAFF.

Worth noting for this clonotype: Its ends do not fully match the called genes, so a read error is possible. The genes are TRBV14 and TRBJ2-3; 7 bases agree with TRBD2. Germline CDR1 SGHDN, CDR2 FVKESK. The CDR3 runs 15 residues. CDR3 sequence: CASNQGMRGTDTQYF. The DNA for the CDR3 is TGTGCCAGCAACCAAGGGATGCGGGGGACAGATACGCAGTATTTT.

The chain carries TRBV6-1 and TRBJ2-2; D not resolved. Germline-derived CDR1 and CDR2 are MNHNS and SASEGT. The V gene lost 2 bases and the J gene lost 1 base, with 11 bases spanning the gap. The CDR3 sequence is 16 residues long. The CDR3 spells CASSERIELNTGELFF. For the CDR3, the DNA is TGTGCCAGCAGTGAAAGGATTGAGTTGAACACCGGGGAGCTGTTTTTT.

The gene calls are TRBV29-1 and TRBJ2-2, with D unclear. CDR1 and CDR2 (germline): SQVTM, ANQGSEA. This CDR3 comprises 11 residues. The V end was cut by 8 bases, the J end by 6 bases, with 10 bases between. This chain's CDR3 is CSTISAGELFF. The CDR3, as DNA: TGCAGCACTATCTCGGCCGGGGAGCTGTTTTTT.

The table lists this clonotype with a few counts. V is TRBV11-2 and J is TRBJ1-4; 9 bases are shared with TRBD1. This CDR3 contains 15 residues. The germline CDR1 and CDR2 sequences are SGHAT and FQNNGV. Trimming removed 4 bases from V and 7 bases from J; junction bases left unmatched: 7. The CDR3 loop reads CASSSPGQGGEKLFF. Written as DNA, the CDR3 is TGTGCCAGCAGCTCACCGGGACAGGGAGGTGAAAAACTGTTTTTT.

This clonotype was counted a few times. This chain links TRBV25-1 with TRBJ1-1; TRBD1 might be the D (5 bases). This CDR3 comprises 15 residues. Trimming took off 3 bases at V and 6 bases at J, with 17 bases between the two ends. CDR1 MGHDK and CDR2 SYGVNS come from the germline V gene. The CDR3 DNA sequence: TGTGCCAGCAGTGAGAGGGACGCGGTGGGGGCTGAAGCTTTCTTT. Amino acid sequence: CASSERDAVGAEAFF.

This clonotype appeared many times. The V call is TRBV7-9, the J call TRBJ2-1; 11 bases line up with TRBD2. The V segment lost 4 bases and the J segment 8 bases; nucleotides outside the gene matches: 10. Germline CDR1 SEHNR, CDR2 FQNEAQ (reference sequence). The CDR3 length is 16 residues. CDR3 amino acids: CASSSKLAGEVHEQFF. Written as DNA, the CDR3 is TGTGCCAGCAGCTCAAAACTAGCGGGGGAGGTACATGAGCAGTTCTTC. Full variable domain (remainder filled in from reference TRBV7-9 and TRBJ2-1): DTGVSQNPRHKITKRGQNVTFRCDPISEHNRLYWYRQTLGQGPEFLTYFQNEAQLEKSRLLSDRFSAERPKGSFSTLEIQRTEQGDSAMYLCASSSKLAGEVHEQFFGPGTRLTVL.

This clonotype was counted between two and nine times. The rearrangement links TRBV4-1 to TRBJ2-1; 7 nucleotides line up with TRBD1. The CDR3 contains 16 residues. CDR1 and CDR2 from the germline V gene are MGHRA and YSYEKL. V was pared by 0 bases and J by 5 bases, with 7 bases of the junction left unmatched. The DNA for the CDR3 is TGCGCCAGCAGCCAAGAAGACAGGGCTGGCCACAATGAGCAGTTCTTC. The encoded protein is CASSQEDRAGHNEQFF.

In regard to this clonotype: A much larger clone lies one base from this, so it may be a read error. The V gene is TRBV7-9, the J gene TRBJ1-1; the D gene is possibly TRBD1 (5 bases). Germline V gene sequence: CDR1 SEHNR, CDR2 FQNEAQ (reference sequence). V lost 10 bases and J 1 base, leaving 13 bases between the germline ends. The CDR3 runs 13 residues. The CDR3, as DNA: TGTGCCAACAGAGATACAGGGAACACTGAAGCTTTCTTT. This translates into CANRDTGNTEAFF.

The rearrangement uses TRBV10-3 and TRBJ1-6, with a tentative D call TRBD1 (5 bases). The V and J ends lost 10 bases and 6 bases respectively, with 10 bases between them. The CDR3 sequence is 12 residues long. The germline V gene has CDR1 ENHRY and CDR2 SYGVKD. The CDR3 bases are TGTGCCACGGGGGTGAGTAATTCACCCCTCCACTTT. This gives the protein CATGVSNSPLHF.

The chain uses TRBV28 and TRBJ1-1; 11 nucleotides align to TRBD1. The germline gives CDR1 MDHEN, CDR2 SYDVKM. This CDR3 is built from 18 residues. With 4 bases clipped from V and 0 bases from J, the junction kept 10 bases outside the gene matches. CDR3 sequence reads: CASSSDTDRGLMNTEAFF. CDR3 DNA sequence: TGTGCCAGCAGTTCGGATACGGACAGGGGGCTGATGAACACTGAAGCTTTCTTT.

V is TRBV6-2 or TRBV6-3 and J is TRBJ2-7, with D unclear. V was cut by 9 bases and J by 3 bases, with 12 bases left in between. CDR1 MNHEY and CDR2 SVGEGT come from the germline V gene. The CDR3 covers 12 residues. The CDR3 coding sequence is TGTGCCAGTTCGGTGGGCGTCTACGAGCAGTACGTC. Amino acids: CASSVGVYEQYV.

The V gene is TRBV7-6, the J gene TRBJ2-3; D ambiguous. This CDR3 spans 16 amino acids. The V end was cut by 5 bases, the J end by 0 bases, with 15 bases between. CDR1 and CDR2 from the germline V gene are SGHVS and FNYEAQ. The CDR3 loop reads CASSPRTSSSTDTQYF. Here the CDR3 DNA reads TGTGCCAGCAGCCCCCGGACGTCATCTAGCACAGATACGCAGTATTTT. The whole variable domain, filled in from reference TRBV7-6 and TRBJ2-3, reads GAGVSQSPRYKVTKRGQDVALRCDPISGHVSLYWYRQALGQGPEFLTYFNYEAQQDKSGLPNDRFSAERPEGSISTLTIQRTEQRDSAMYRCASSPRTSSSTDTQYFGPGTRLTVL.

This clonotype came up a few times. The chain has TRBV3-1 and TRBJ2-7; weak D call: TRBD1 (6 bases). The germline gives CDR1 LGHDT, CDR2 YNNKEL (reference sequence). The CDR3 is made up of 15 amino acids. V dropped 0 bases and J dropped 6 bases, with 15 bases sitting between them. The CDR3 loop reads CASSQDLDRLGEQYF. In nucleotides, the CDR3 is TGTGCCAGCAGCCAAGATCTCGACAGGCTGGGCGAGCAGTACTTC.

CDR3 in amino acids: CATLTGGGYTF. The CDR3 region has the DNA TGTGCCACTTTAACAGGGGGCGGCTACACCTTC. This sequence joins TRBV10-3 and TRBJ1-2, with TRBD1 identical over 9 bases. J gave up 8 bases and V 10 bases, and 5 bases lay outside the gene matches. Germline assignment: CDR1 ENHRY and CDR2 SYGVKD. This CDR3 is 11 amino acids long.

At least ten counts were recorded for this clonotype. V gene TRBV7-2 combines with J gene TRBJ2-1, with D tentatively TRBD1 or TRBD2 (6 bases each). The CDR3 is 15 amino acids. V was trimmed by 3 bases and J by 4 bases, leaving 13 bases between them. Germline V gives CDR1 SGHTA, CDR2 FQGNSA. CDR3 loop: CASSFRGGTYNEQFF. The CDR3 nucleotides read TGTGCCAGCAGCTTTCGAGGGGGGACGTACAATGAGCAGTTCTTC.